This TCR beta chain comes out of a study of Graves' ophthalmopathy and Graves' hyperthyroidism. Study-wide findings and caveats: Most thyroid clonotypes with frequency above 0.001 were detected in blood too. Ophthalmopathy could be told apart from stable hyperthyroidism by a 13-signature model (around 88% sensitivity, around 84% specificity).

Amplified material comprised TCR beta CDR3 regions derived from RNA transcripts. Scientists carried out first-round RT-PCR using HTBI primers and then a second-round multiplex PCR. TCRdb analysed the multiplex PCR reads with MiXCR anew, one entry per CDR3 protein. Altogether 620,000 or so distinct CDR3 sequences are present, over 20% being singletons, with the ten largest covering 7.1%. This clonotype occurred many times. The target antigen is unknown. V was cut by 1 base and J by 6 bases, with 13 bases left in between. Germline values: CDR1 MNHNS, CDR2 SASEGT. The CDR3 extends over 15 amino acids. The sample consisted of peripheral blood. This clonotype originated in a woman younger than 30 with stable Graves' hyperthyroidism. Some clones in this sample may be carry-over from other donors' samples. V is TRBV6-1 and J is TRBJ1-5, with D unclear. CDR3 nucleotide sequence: TGTGCCAGCAGTGAAGGAGGGAAAGGGAGTCAGCCCCAGCATTTT. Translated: CASSEGGKGSQPQHF.